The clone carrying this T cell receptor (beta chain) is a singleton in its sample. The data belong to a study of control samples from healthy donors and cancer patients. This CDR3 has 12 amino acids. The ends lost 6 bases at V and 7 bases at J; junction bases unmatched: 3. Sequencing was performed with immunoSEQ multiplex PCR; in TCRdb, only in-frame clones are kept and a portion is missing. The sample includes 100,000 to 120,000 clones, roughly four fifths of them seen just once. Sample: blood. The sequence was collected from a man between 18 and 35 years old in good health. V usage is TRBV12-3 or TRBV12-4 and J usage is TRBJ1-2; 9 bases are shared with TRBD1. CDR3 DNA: TGTGCCAGCAGACAGGGGGCGGGTGGCTACACCTTC. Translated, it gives CASRQGAGGYTF.